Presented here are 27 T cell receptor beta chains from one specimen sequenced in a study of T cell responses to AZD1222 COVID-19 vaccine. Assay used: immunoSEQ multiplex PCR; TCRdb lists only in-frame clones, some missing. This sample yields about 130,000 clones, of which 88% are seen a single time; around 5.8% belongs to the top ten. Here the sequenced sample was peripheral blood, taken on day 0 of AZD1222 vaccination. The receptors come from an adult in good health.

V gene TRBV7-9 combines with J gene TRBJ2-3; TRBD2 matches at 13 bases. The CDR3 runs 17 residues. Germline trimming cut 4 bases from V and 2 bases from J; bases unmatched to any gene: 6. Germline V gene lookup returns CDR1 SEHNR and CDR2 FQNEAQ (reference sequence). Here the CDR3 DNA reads TGTGCCAGCAGCTCCTTACTAGCGGGGGGGCACACAGATACGCAGTATTTT. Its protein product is CASSSLLAGGHTDTQYF.

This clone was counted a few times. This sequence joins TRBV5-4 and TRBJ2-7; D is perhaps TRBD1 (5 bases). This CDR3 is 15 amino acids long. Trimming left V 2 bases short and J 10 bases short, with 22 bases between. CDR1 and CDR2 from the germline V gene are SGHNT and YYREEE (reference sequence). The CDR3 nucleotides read TGTGCCAGCAGCTTTGGACATGCTGATGATTTCGAACAGTACTTC. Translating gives CASSFGHADDFEQYF.

The CDR3 region has the DNA TGTGCCAGTAGTATAGGCGGCGGGACCTACGAGCAGTACTTC. It is translated as CASSIGGGTYEQYF. This sequence joins TRBV19 and TRBJ2-7; D is perhaps TRBD2 (6 bases). Trimming left V 1 base short and J 2 bases short, with 9 bases between. Per the germline V gene, CDR1 is LNHDA and CDR2 is SQIVND (reference sequence). This CDR3 has 14 amino acids.

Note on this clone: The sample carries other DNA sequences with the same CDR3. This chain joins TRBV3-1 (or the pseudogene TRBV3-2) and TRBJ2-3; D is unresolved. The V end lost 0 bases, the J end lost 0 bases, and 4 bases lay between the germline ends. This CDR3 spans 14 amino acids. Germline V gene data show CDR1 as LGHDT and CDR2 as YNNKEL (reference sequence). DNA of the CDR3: TGTGCCAGCAGCCAAGATACTAGCACAGATACGCAGTATTTT. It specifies CASSQDTSTDTQYF.

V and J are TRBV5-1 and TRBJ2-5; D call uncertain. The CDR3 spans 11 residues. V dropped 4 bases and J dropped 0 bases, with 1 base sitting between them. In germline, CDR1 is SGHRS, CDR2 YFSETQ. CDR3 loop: CASSDQETQYF. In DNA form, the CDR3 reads TGCGCCAGCAGCGACCAAGAGACCCAGTACTTC.

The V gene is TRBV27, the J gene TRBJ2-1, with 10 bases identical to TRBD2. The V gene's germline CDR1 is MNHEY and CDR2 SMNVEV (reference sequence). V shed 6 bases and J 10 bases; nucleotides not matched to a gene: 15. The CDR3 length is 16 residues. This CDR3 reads CASSSGSLAGAREQFF. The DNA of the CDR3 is TGTGCCAGCAGCTCGGGGTCGCTAGCGGGAGCAAGGGAGCAGTTCTTC.

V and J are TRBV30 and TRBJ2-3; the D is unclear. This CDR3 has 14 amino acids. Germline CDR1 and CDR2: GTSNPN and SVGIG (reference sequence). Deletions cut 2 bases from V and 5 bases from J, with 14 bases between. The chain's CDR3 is CAWSPTSEGDTQYF. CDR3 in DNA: TGTGCCTGGAGTCCTACGTCGGAAGGAGATACGCAGTATTTT.

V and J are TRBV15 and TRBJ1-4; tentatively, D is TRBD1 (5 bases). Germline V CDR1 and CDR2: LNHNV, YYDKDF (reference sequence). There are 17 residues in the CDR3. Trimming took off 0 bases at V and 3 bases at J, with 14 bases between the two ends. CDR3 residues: CATSRDQGRLSNEKLFF. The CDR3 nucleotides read TGTGCCACCAGCAGAGATCAGGGACGATTATCTAATGAAAAACTGTTTTTT.

CDR3 residues: CASSEGDRDNSPLHF. CDR3 sequence (DNA): TGTGCCAGCAGTGAAGGGGACCGAGATAATTCACCCCTCCACTTT. This chain connects TRBV25-1 to TRBJ1-6; D might be TRBD1 (5 bases). CDR3 length: 15 amino acids. Trimming pared 2 bases from V and 5 bases from J, leaving 10 bases between. Germline CDR1 and CDR2: MGHDK and SYGVNS. The full variable domain, its missing parts supplied by reference TRBV25-1 and TRBJ1-6, is EADIYQTPRYLVIGTGKKITLECSQTMGHDKMYWYQQDPGMELHLIHYSYGVNSTEKGDLSSESTVSRIRTEHFPLTLESARPSHTSQYLCASSEGDRDNSPLHFGNGTRLTVT.

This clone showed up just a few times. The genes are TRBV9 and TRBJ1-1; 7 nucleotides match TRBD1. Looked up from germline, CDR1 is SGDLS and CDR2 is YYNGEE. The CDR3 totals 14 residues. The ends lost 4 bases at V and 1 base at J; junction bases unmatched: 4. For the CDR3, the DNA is TGTGCCAGCAGCCCTCGGACAGGGAACACTGAAGCTTTCTTT. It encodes CASSPRTGNTEAFF.

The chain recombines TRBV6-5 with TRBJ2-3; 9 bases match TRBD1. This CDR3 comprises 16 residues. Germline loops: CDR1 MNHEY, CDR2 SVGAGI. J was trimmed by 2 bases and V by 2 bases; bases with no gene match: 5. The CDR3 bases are TGTGCCAGCAGTTACACAGGGGGCGCTTCCACAGATACGCAGTATTTT. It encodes CASSYTGGASTDTQYF.

The CDR3: CAIGGIDTEAFF. Here the CDR3 DNA reads TGTGCCATCGGAGGCATAGACACTGAAGCTTTCTTT. The chain combines TRBV10-3 with TRBJ1-1; D unclear. There are 12 residues in the CDR3. The germline gives CDR1 ENHRY, CDR2 SYGVKD. V lost 8 bases to trimming and J lost 3 bases, with 10 bases between them.

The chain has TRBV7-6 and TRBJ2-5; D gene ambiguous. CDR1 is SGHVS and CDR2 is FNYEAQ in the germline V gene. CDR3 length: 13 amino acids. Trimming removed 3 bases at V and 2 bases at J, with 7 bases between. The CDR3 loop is CASSLNIQETQYF. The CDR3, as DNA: TGTGCCAGCAGCTTGAACATACAAGAGACCCAGTACTTC.

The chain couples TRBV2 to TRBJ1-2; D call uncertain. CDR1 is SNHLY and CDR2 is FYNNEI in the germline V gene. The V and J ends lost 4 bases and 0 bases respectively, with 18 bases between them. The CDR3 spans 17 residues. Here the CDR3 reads CASSVNPSWTANYGYTF. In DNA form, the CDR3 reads TGTGCCAGCAGTGTGAACCCTTCCTGGACCGCTAACTATGGCTACACCTTC.

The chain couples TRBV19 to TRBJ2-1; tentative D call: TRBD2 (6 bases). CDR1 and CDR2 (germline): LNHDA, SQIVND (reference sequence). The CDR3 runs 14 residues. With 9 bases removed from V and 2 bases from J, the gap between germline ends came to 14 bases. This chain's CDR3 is CASCRDSAYNEQFF. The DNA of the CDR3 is TGTGCCAGCTGTCGGGACTCCGCCTACAATGAGCAGTTCTTC.

The CDR3 loop is CASSPGTDYGYTF. For the CDR3, the DNA is TGTGCCAGTAGTCCCGGGACAGACTATGGCTACACCTTC. This rearrangement joins TRBV19 to TRBJ1-2; 7 positions match TRBD1. CDR3 length: 13 residues. After removal of 5 bases from V and 3 bases from J, the junction contained 3 bases not matched to a gene. Germline V gene data show CDR1 as LNHDA and CDR2 as SQIVND (reference sequence).

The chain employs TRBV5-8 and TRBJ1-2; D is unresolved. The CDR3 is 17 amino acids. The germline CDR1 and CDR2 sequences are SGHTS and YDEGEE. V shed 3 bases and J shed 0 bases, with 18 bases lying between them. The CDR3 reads CASSSRWVSGSNYGYTF. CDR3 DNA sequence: TGTGCCAGCAGCTCCCGCTGGGTATCCGGATCTAACTATGGCTACACCTTC.

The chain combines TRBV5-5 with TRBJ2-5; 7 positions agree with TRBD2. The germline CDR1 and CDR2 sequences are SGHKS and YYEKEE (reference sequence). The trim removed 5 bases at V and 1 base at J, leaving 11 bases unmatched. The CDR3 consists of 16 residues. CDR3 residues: CASSLLFGGFQETQYF. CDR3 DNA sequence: TGTGCCAGCAGTTTGCTTTTCGGGGGGTTCCAAGAGACCCAGTACTTC.

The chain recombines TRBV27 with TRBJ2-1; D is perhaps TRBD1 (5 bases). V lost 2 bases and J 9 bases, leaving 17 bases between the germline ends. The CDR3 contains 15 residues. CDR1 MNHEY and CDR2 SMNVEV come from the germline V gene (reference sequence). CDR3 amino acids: CASSLGAVGLVEQFF. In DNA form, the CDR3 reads TGTGCCAGCAGTTTAGGGGCCGTAGGGCTGGTTGAGCAGTTCTTC.

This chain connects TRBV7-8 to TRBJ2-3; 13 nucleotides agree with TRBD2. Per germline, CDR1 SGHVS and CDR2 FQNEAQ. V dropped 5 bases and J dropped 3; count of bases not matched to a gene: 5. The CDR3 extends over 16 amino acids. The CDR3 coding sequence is TGTGCCAGCAGCCGACTAGCGGGGGGCAGGACAGATACGCAGTATTTT. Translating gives CASSRLAGGRTDTQYF.

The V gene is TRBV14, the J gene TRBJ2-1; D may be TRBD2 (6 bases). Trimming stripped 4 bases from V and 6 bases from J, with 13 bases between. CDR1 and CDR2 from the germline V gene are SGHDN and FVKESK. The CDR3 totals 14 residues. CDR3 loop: CASSRHSGSNEQFF. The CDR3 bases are TGTGCCAGCAGCCGACATAGCGGAAGCAATGAGCAGTTCTTC.

CDR3: CASSYGTGRETQYF. The CDR3, as DNA: TGTGCCAGCAGTTACGGGACAGGACGAGAGACCCAGTACTTC. The chain employs TRBV6-5 and TRBJ2-5; TRBD1 aligns across 8 bases. CDR3 length: 14 residues. V was clipped by 2 bases and J by 4 bases; unmatched bases: 3. Germline V gives CDR1 MNHEY, CDR2 SVGAGI.

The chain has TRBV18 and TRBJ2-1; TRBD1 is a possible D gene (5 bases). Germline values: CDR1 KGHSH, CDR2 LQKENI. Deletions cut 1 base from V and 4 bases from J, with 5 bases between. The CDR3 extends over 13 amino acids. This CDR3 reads CASSPRQYNEQFF. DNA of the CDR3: TGTGCCAGCTCACCACGACAGTACAATGAGCAGTTCTTC.

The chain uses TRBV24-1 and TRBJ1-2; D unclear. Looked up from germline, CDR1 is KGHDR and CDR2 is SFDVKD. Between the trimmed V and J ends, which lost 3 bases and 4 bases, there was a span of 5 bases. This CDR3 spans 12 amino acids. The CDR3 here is CATSDARYGYTF. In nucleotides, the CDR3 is TGTGCCACCAGTGATGCTCGCTATGGCTACACCTTC.

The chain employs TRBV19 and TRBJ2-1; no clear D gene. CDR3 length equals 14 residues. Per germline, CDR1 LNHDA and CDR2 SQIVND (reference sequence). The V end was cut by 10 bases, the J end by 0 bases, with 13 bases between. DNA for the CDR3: TGTGCCACCATGGACCCGAGCTCCTACAATGAGCAGTTCTTC. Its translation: CATMDPSSYNEQFF.

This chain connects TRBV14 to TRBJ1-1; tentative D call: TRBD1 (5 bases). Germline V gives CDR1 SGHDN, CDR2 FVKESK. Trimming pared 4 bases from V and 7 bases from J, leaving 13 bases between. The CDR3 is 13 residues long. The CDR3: CASSPWGRSEAFF. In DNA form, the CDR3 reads TGTGCCAGCAGCCCCTGGGGACGGAGTGAAGCTTTCTTT.

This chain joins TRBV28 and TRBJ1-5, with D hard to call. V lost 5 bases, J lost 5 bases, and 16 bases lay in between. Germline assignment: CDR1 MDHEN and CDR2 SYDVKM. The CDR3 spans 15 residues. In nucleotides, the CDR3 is TGTGCCAGCAGTGTGCCCCCCGGCAGTTATCAGCCCCAGCATTTT. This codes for CASSVPPGSYQPQHF.